A selection of T cell receptor beta chains follows, all from one sample in a study of blood T cell repertoires in COVID-19. The table came from immunoSEQ multiplex PCR; TCRdb's copy has only in-frame clones and leaves some out. The data hold about 370,000 clones, with 87% observed a single time. The sequencing sample was made of peripheral blood. The source of these receptors is a woman in her twenties or thirties with COVID-19, enrolled during active disease. Both conserved end residues are part of each CDR3. Each record gives: D gene, V gene, clone size, J gene, CDR3 DNA, CDR3 protein. A D gene is named only where the DNA matches it firmly. Size tells how often a clone was seen (once, few, many) or the class of an expanded clone, and some rows leave it out.

d_gene: TRBD1; v_gene: TRBV15; abundance: -; j_gene: TRBJ2-7; CDR3nt: TGTGCCACCAGCAGAGATCGGGACAGGGACTACGAGCAGTACTTC; CDR3aa: CATSRDRDRDYEQYF
d_gene: TRBD2; v_gene: TRBV27; abundance: -; j_gene: TRBJ2-7; CDR3nt: TGTGCCAGCGGGTCTTCCGCGGGAGTCTTCTACGAGCAGTACTTC; CDR3aa: CASGSSAGVFYEQYF
d_gene: -; v_gene: TRBV10-2; abundance: -; j_gene: TRBJ1-1; CDR3nt: TGCGCCAGCAGTGTAGGAGGGGGGGCGCTTAGCACTGAAGCTTTCTTT; CDR3aa: CASSVGGGALSTEAFF
d_gene: TRBD2; v_gene: TRBV9; abundance: -; j_gene: TRBJ2-2; CDR3nt: TGTGCCAGCAGCGTAGGGACTAGCGCCGGGGAGCTGTTTTTT; CDR3aa: CASSVGTSAGELFF
d_gene: -; v_gene: TRBV1; abundance: -; j_gene: TRBJ2-2; CDR3nt: TGCACCAGCAGCCAATCCGGGGTCACCGGGGAGCTGTTTTTT; CDR3aa: CTSSQSGVTGELFF
d_gene: -; v_gene: TRBV30; abundance: -; j_gene: TRBJ1-1; CDR3nt: TGTGCCTGGAACGGAGGGTTCACTGAAGCTTTCTTT; CDR3aa: CAWNGGFTEAFF
d_gene: TRBD1; v_gene: TRBV18; abundance: -; j_gene: TRBJ1-5; CDR3nt: TGTGCCAGCTCACCGAAAACACCCGGGACAGGGCATAGCAATCAGCCCCAGCATTTT; CDR3aa: CASSPKTPGTGHSNQPQHF
d_gene: -; v_gene: TRBV7-9; abundance: -; j_gene: TRBJ2-7; CDR3nt: TGTGCCAGCACCTCTAGCGCCTTGGACTACGAGCAGTACTTC; CDR3aa: CASTSSALDYEQYF
d_gene: TRBD1; v_gene: TRBV19; abundance: once; j_gene: TRBJ2-3; CDR3nt: TGTGCCAGTAGTCCAGACAGGGGCACAGATACGCAGTATTTT; CDR3aa: CASSPDRGTDTQYF
d_gene: -; v_gene: TRBV11-2; abundance: -; j_gene: TRBJ2-3; CDR3nt: TGTGCCAGCAGCTTAGCCGTTTCTACAGATACGCAGTATTTT; CDR3aa: CASSLAVSTDTQYF
d_gene: -; v_gene: TRBV24-1; abundance: -; j_gene: TRBJ2-5; CDR3nt: TGTGCCACCGCAGCGGCAGGGGATAGAAAGACCCAGTACTTC; CDR3aa: CATAAAGDRKTQYF
d_gene: TRBD2; v_gene: TRBV5-1; abundance: -; j_gene: TRBJ2-2; CDR3nt: TGCGCCAGCAGCTTTAACCCTAGCGGAATCACCGGGGAGCTGTTTTTT; CDR3aa: CASSFNPSGITGELFF
d_gene: TRBD2; v_gene: TRBV30; abundance: -; j_gene: TRBJ2-5; CDR3nt: TGTGCCTGGAGTGTGCAGGGAGGGGAGACCCAGTACTTC; CDR3aa: CAWSVQGGETQYF
d_gene: TRBD2; v_gene: TRBV5-1; abundance: once; j_gene: TRBJ2-7; CDR3nt: TGCGCCAGCAGCTTCACAGCGGGAGTCGGCGAGCAGTACTTC; CDR3aa: CASSFTAGVGEQYF
d_gene: TRBD1; v_gene: TRBV5-5; abundance: -; j_gene: TRBJ2-7; CDR3nt: TGTGCCAGCAGCCGCGGGACAGGGTACTACGAGCAGTACTTC; CDR3aa: CASSRGTGYYEQYF
d_gene: -; v_gene: TRBV28; abundance: -; j_gene: TRBJ1-5; CDR3nt: TGTGCCAGCAGTTCTCACAGGGACGGTCAGCCCCAGCATTTT; CDR3aa: CASSSHRDGQPQHF
d_gene: -; v_gene: TRBV7-2; abundance: -; j_gene: TRBJ2-2; CDR3nt: TGTGCCAGCAGCTCCCTCTTGACCGGGGAGCTGTTTTTT; CDR3aa: CASSSLLTGELFF
d_gene: TRBD2; v_gene: TRBV5-1; abundance: -; j_gene: TRBJ2-1; CDR3nt: TGCGCCAGCAGCTTGGCCGTCGGGAGGGCGAGTGAGCAGTTCTTC; CDR3aa: CASSLAVGRASEQFF
d_gene: -; v_gene: TRBV4-1; abundance: -; j_gene: TRBJ1-2; CDR3nt: TGCGCCAGCAGCCAAGACCCTGACAGAGCTTACTATGGCTACACCTTC; CDR3aa: CASSQDPDRAYYGYTF
d_gene: -; v_gene: TRBV6-5; abundance: -; j_gene: TRBJ1-1; CDR3nt: TGTGCCAGCAGTTACTCGCGGGGAGGAACTGAAGCTTTCTTT; CDR3aa: CASSYSRGGTEAFF